Below are 8 T cell receptor beta chains sequenced from a single sample in a study of blood T cells in healthy people across ages. Combining a sample-barcoded 5' primer with a J-beta primer mix, a second PCR ran for roughly 7 to 12 cycles. TCRdb recomputed calls from the 5' RACE reads with MiXCR, one row per CDR3 protein. The sample holds roughly 1.9 million distinct CDR3 sequences, around 40% seen once. Source material: blood. All receptors come from a human donor in good health.

Notes on this clonotype: One end of the junction varies from germline; a read error may be responsible. The V and J genes are TRBV5-5 and TRBJ2-5; D call uncertain. The CDR3 has 14 amino acids. Germline V gene data show CDR1 as SGHKS and CDR2 as YYEKEE (reference sequence). The CDR3 reads CASNLRQLGETQYF. For the CDR3, the DNA is TGTGCCAGCAACTTGAGGCAGCTTGGAGAGACCCAGTACTTC.

The V call is TRBV15, the J call TRBJ1-4, with a weak D call TRBD1 (5 bases). The CDR3 length is 15 residues. Per germline, CDR1 LNHNV and CDR2 YYDKDF (reference sequence). The V and J ends lost 5 bases and 5 bases respectively, with 15 bases between them. The CDR3 bases are TGTGCCACCAGCCGGCTGGGGGGGAAGAATGAAAAACTGTTTTTT. Its protein is CATSRLGGKNEKLFF.

This clonotype was counted only a few times. The V and J genes are TRBV7-2 and TRBJ2-1; tentatively, D is TRBD2 (6 bases). The CDR3 sequence is 22 residues long. Between the trimmed V and J ends, which lost 0 bases and 3 bases, there was a span of 30 bases. CDR1 is SGHTA and CDR2 is FQGNSA in the germline V gene. CDR3 region: CASSLAAPGLHTGGRRYNEQFF. DNA for the CDR3: TGTGCCAGCAGCTTAGCTGCCCCGGGACTTCACACGGGCGGTAGGCGCTACAATGAGCAGTTCTTC.

This clonotype has just a few counts. The V and J genes are TRBV6-1 and TRBJ2-5; D remains unclear. This CDR3 has 11 amino acids. The germline CDR1 and CDR2 sequences are MNHNS and SASEGT. Trimming shortened V by 6 bases and J by 5 bases, and 7 bases separated the two germline ends. For the CDR3, the DNA is TGTGCCAGCAGGAACGCGGAGACCCAGTACTTC. Amino acid sequence: CASRNAETQYF.

V is TRBV15 and J is TRBJ2-1; D call uncertain. The ends were cut back, 0 bases at V and 9 bases at J, with 9 bases in the middle. The CDR3 runs to 13 residues. Germline V gene data show CDR1 as LNHNV and CDR2 as YYDKDF (reference sequence). CDR3 nucleotides: TGTGCCACCAGCAGAGACTATGATTTTGAGCAGTTCTTC. Its protein is CATSRDYDFEQFF. The complete variable domain, with remaining parts taken from reference TRBV15 and TRBJ2-1, reads DAMVIQNPRYQVTQFGKPVTLSCSQTLNHNVMYWYQQKSSQAPKLLFHYYDKDFNNEADTPDNFQSRRPNTSFCFLDIRSPGLGDTAMYLCATSRDYDFEQFFGPGTRLTVL.

The rearrangement uses TRBV7-2 and TRBJ2-3; 8 nucleotides agree with TRBD2. Germline CDR1 and CDR2: SGHTA and FQGNSA. The J segment lost 1 base and the V segment lost 4 bases, leaving 7 bases of the junction unmatched. The CDR3 spans 16 residues. CDR3: CASSSVSGVGTDTQYF. As DNA, the CDR3 is TGTGCCAGCAGCTCCGTTAGCGGGGTAGGCACAGATACGCAGTATTTT.

The chain joins TRBV20-1 to TRBJ2-2; D call uncertain. The germline V and J ends were trimmed by 3 bases and 0 bases, with 11 bases remaining between them. CDR3 length: 15 amino acids. From germline, CDR1 is DFQATT and CDR2 SNEGSKA (reference sequence). CDR3 sequence (DNA): TGCAGTGCTAGTCGCGGTATGGCGAACACCGGGGAGCTGTTTTTT. Amino acids: CSASRGMANTGELFF.

This clonotype was recorded once. The chain is built from TRBV5-5 and TRBJ2-3; D remains ambiguous. CDR1 SGHKS and CDR2 YYEKEE come from the germline V gene (reference sequence). This CDR3 region has 14 residues. The V end lost 2 bases, the J end lost 5 bases, and 12 bases lay between the germline ends. The chain's CDR3 is CASSLASSEDTQYF. In DNA form, the CDR3 reads TGTGCCAGCAGCTTAGCCTCCTCGGAAGATACGCAGTATTTT.